The rows below give T cell receptor beta chains drawn from one sample of a study of blood T cell repertoires in COVID-19. Data came from immunoSEQ multiplex PCR; TCRdb stores just in-frame clones and leaves some out. The repertoire holds more than 85,000 clones, with about four fifths as singletons. The sequenced material came from peripheral blood. The receptors were gathered from a human donor in a cohort sampled during active COVID-19. Each CDR3 is given with its conserved first and last residue. The D gene is left open where the match is weak. Size is omitted from some rows. Given values are once, few, many or a class for expanded clones.

CDR3 | DNA | J | D | V | size
CASSQDISGGRGDTQYF | TGTGCCAGCAGCCAAGATATTAGCGGGGGCCGGGGAGATACGCAGTATTTT | TRBJ2-3 | TRBD2 | TRBV3-1/TRBV3-2 | -
CASSVTPTYNEQFF | TGTGCCAGCAGCGTAACACCAACCTACAATGAGCAGTTCTTC | TRBJ2-1 | - | TRBV9 | -
CASSVQVTDTQYF | TGTGCCAGCAGCGTACAGGTTACAGATACGCAGTATTTT | TRBJ2-3 | - | TRBV12-3/TRBV12-4 | -
CASSLAPRGTEAFF | TGTGCCAGCAGCTTAGCGCCCCGAGGGACTGAAGCTTTCTTT | TRBJ1-1 | - | TRBV7-6 | -
CASSPWTDLNEKLFF | TGTGCCAGCAGTCCCTGGACAGACCTTAATGAAAAACTGTTTTTT | TRBJ1-4 | - | TRBV28 | -
CASSASQGTNTEAFF | TGTGCCAGCTCAGCCTCACAGGGGACTAACACTGAAGCTTTCTTT | TRBJ1-1 | TRBD1 | TRBV18 | -
CASSPALTGVRSYNEQFF | TGTGCCAGCAGCCCAGCCCTGACAGGGGTGCGATCCTACAATGAGCAGTTCTTC | TRBJ2-1 | TRBD1 | TRBV3-1/TRBV3-2 | -
CASSVEEASGGAGDTQYF | TGTGCCAGCAGCGTAGAGGAGGCTAGCGGGGGGGCAGGAGATACGCAGTATTTT | TRBJ2-3 | TRBD2 | TRBV9 | -
CATSFPARGSSGYTF | TGTGCCACCAGCTTCCCCGCCCGGGGTTCGAGCGGCTACACCTTC | TRBJ1-2 | - | TRBV15 | -
CASSLVRSFNQPQHF | TGTGCCAGCAGTTTGGTCAGGTCTTTCAATCAGCCCCAGCATTTT | TRBJ1-5 | - | TRBV28 | -
CASSPNRQGATGELFF | TGTGCCAGCTCACCAAACCGACAGGGGGCAACCGGGGAGCTGTTTTTT | TRBJ2-2 | TRBD1 | TRBV18 | -
CASSYSMTGAGEGYTF | TGTGCCAGCAGTTACTCGATGACAGGGGCCGGTGAGGGCTACACCTTC | TRBJ1-2 | TRBD1 | TRBV6-5 | -
CASSLLAGGRNEQFF | TGTGCCAGCAGTTTATTGGCGGGGGGTCGGAATGAGCAGTTCTTC | TRBJ2-1 | TRBD2 | TRBV27 | few
CASSSGTYSYNEQFF | TGTGCCAGCAGCTCCGGGACTTACTCCTACAATGAGCAGTTCTTC | TRBJ2-1 | - | TRBV5-4 | -
CASSQDATAGQFF | TGTGCCAGCAGCCAAGATGCGACAGCGGGGCAGTTCTTC | TRBJ2-1 | - | TRBV4-2 | -
CASSLGQGYTF | TGTGCCAGCAGCCTCGGACAGGGCTACACCTTC | TRBJ1-2 | - | TRBV2 | -
CASSQGARGVGYTF | TGCGCCAGCAGCCAAGGGGCCAGGGGTGTCGGCTACACCTTC | TRBJ1-2 | - | TRBV4-3 | -
CASSLTVISNQPQHF | TGTGCCAGCAGCCTTACGGTTATCAGCAATCAGCCCCAGCATTTT | TRBJ1-5 | - | TRBV6-5 | -
CASSGTGKGNQPQHF | TGTGCCAGCAGCGGGACAGGGAAGGGCAATCAGCCCCAGCATTTT | TRBJ1-5 | TRBD1 | TRBV6-2/TRBV6-3 | -
CASSQERVGEAFF | TGCGCCAGCAGCCAAGAGAGGGTTGGTGAAGCTTTCTTT | TRBJ1-1 | - | TRBV4-3 | -
CASSISHKNIQYF | TGTGCCAGTAGTATTTCCCACAAGAACATTCAGTACTTC | TRBJ2-4 | - | TRBV19 | -
CASSQGSTPNGQYF | TGCGCCAGCAGCCAAGGATCGACTCCGAATGGGCAGTATTTT | TRBJ2-3 | - | TRBV4-3 | -
CASSNSLYNEQFF | TGTGCCAGTAGTAACAGCCTCTACAATGAGCAGTTCTTC | TRBJ2-1 | - | TRBV19 | -
CASGPGISSNEKLFF | TGTGCTAGTGGTCCCGGGATTAGTTCAAATGAAAAACTGTTTTTT | TRBJ1-4 | - | TRBV12-5 | -
CASTLRSVNTEAFF | TGTGCCAGCACCCTTCGGTCGGTGAACACTGAAGCTTTCTTT | TRBJ1-1 | - | TRBV28 | -
CASSTWPGTLRWGTKNTEAFF | TGTGCCAGCAGTACTTGGCCCGGGACACTCCGGTGGGGTACTAAGAACACTGAAGCTTTCTTT | TRBJ1-1 | - | TRBV28 | few
CASSLQGVNTEAFF | TGTGCCAGCAGCTTACAGGGAGTGAACACTGAAGCTTTCTTT | TRBJ1-1 | - | TRBV5-8 | -
CASSTQGAGYEQYF | TGCGCCAGCAGCACTCAGGGGGCGGGTTACGAGCAGTACTTC | TRBJ2-7 | TRBD1 | TRBV5-1 | -
CASSQGAMETQYF | TGTGCCAGCTCACAGGGGGCCATGGAGACCCAGTACTTC | TRBJ2-5 | TRBD1 | TRBV18 | -
CASSMTGALSEAFF | TGTGCCAGCTCCATGACAGGGGCCCTCTCTGAAGCTTTCTTT | TRBJ1-1 | TRBD1 | TRBV18 | -
CASSLVGRRQETQYF | TGCGCCAGCAGCTTGGTAGGCAGGCGCCAAGAGACCCAGTACTTC | TRBJ2-5 | - | TRBV5-1 | few
CAISEETSGGYNEQFF | TGTGCCATCAGTGAGGAGACTAGCGGGGGGTACAATGAGCAGTTCTTC | TRBJ2-1 | TRBD2 | TRBV10-3 | -
CASSHRTSGAGDTQYF | TGTGCCAGCAGTCATAGGACTAGCGGGGCCGGAGATACGCAGTATTTT | TRBJ2-3 | TRBD2 | TRBV3-1/TRBV3-2 | -
CASSLSGLGNSPLHF | TGTGCCAGCAGTTTGTCGGGACTGGGCAATTCACCCCTCCACTTT | TRBJ1-6 | - | TRBV28 | -
CASSPYRAKLAYEQYF | TGTGCCAGTAGTCCCTACAGGGCCAAACTTGCTTACGAGCAGTACTTC | TRBJ2-7 | - | TRBV19 | -
CASSVAGLGELFF | TGTGCCAGCAGCGTGGCGGGACTCGGGGAGCTGTTTTTT | TRBJ2-2 | - | TRBV9 | -
CASSTGGFQETQYF | TGTGCCAGTAGTACAGGGGGCTTTCAAGAGACCCAGTACTTC | TRBJ2-5 | TRBD1 | TRBV19 | -
CASSRSGTSGGTDTQYF | TGCGCCAGCAGCCGATCCGGGACTAGCGGGGGGACAGATACGCAGTATTTT | TRBJ2-3 | TRBD2 | TRBV4-1 | few
CASSARGGFSYEQYF | TGTGCCAGCAGTGCAAGGGGTGGATTCTCCTACGAGCAGTACTTC | TRBJ2-7 | - | TRBV28 | -
CASSLATGQETQYF | TGTGCCAGCAGCTTAGCAACAGGGCAAGAGACCCAGTACTTC | TRBJ2-5 | - | TRBV7-2 | -
CASSRRGGGASGANVLTF | TGTGCCAGCAGCCGAAGAGGTGGCGGGGCCTCTGGGGCCAACGTCCTGACTTTC | TRBJ2-6 | - | TRBV6-6 | -
CAIRGGQGAVSYNSPLHF | TGTGCCATCCGAGGGGGACAGGGGGCAGTCTCCTATAATTCACCCCTCCACTTT | TRBJ1-6 | TRBD1 | TRBV2 | -
CASSSGAGLETQYF | TGTGCCAGCAGCTCTGGTGCAGGGTTGGAGACCCAGTACTTC | TRBJ2-5 | - | TRBV3-1/TRBV3-2 | -
CASSFQGAGGELFF | TGCGCCAGCAGCTTCCAGGGGGCTGGCGGGGAGCTGTTTTTT | TRBJ2-2 | TRBD1 | TRBV5-1 | -
CATSDSDGPGETQYF | TGTGCCACCAGTGATTCCGACGGGCCGGGGGAGACCCAGTACTTC | TRBJ2-5 | - | TRBV24-1 | -
CASSLAVEVNNEQFF | TGCGCCAGCAGCTTGGCAGTAGAGGTAAACAATGAGCAGTTCTTC | TRBJ2-1 | - | TRBV5-1 | -
CASSLGLQGTNEQFF | TGTGCCAGCAGCTTGGGCTTACAGGGGACCAATGAGCAGTTCTTC | TRBJ2-1 | TRBD1 | TRBV5-4 | -
CASSSRSTSGGPGGELFF | TGCGCCAGCAGCTCACGCTCGACTAGCGGGGGGCCGGGCGGGGAGCTGTTTTTT | TRBJ2-2 | TRBD2 | TRBV5-1 | -
CASSLDRGSAGELFF | TGCGCCAGCAGCCTGGACAGGGGTAGTGCCGGGGAGCTGTTTTTT | TRBJ2-2 | TRBD1 | TRBV5-1 | -
CASRKPGQANYGYTF | TGTGCCAGCAGAAAACCGGGACAGGCTAACTATGGCTACACCTTC | TRBJ1-2 | TRBD1 | TRBV6-5 | -
CASSKYRIATNEKLFF | TGTGCCAGCAGCAAATACAGGATTGCAACTAATGAAAAACTGTTTTTT | TRBJ1-4 | - | TRBV21-1 | -
CASSPQFENTEAFF | TGTGCCAGCTCACCGCAGTTTGAGAACACTGAAGCTTTCTTT | TRBJ1-1 | - | TRBV18 | -